These 26 T cell receptor beta chains were sequenced from one sample in a study of STAT3 mutations in large granular lymphocyte leukemia. These receptors have no identified antigens. Findings and limits, study-wide: In T-cell large granular lymphocyte leukemia, about half of patients showed multiple immunodominant subclonotypes.

Clones were sequenced by immunoSEQ multiplex PCR, and TCRdb holds only the in-frame ones, with some missing. The profile shows about 42,000 clones, about 81% of them singletons. The sequencing input was PBMCs. All receptors derive from a human donor with T large granular lymphocyte leukemia. Some clones in this sample may be carry-over from other donors' samples.

The CDR3 nucleotides read TGTGCCAGCAGCGCTCGACAGGGACAAAACACTGAAGCTTTCTTT. It encodes CASSARQGQNTEAFF. The chain uses TRBV7-9 and TRBJ1-1; 7 bases are a match to TRBD1. The germline V gene encodes CDR1 SEHNR and CDR2 FQNEAQ (reference sequence). The CDR3 is made up of 15 amino acids. Losses at the gene ends were 5 bases for V and 2 bases for J; bases not matched to a gene: 8.

The count of this clone is one. V gene TRBV28 combines with J gene TRBJ2-5; D is possibly TRBD1 or TRBD2 (5 bases each). V lost 4 bases and J 6 bases, leaving 12 bases between the germline ends. Per the germline V gene, CDR1 is MDHEN and CDR2 is SYDVKM. The CDR3 covers 13 residues. CDR3 bases: TGTGCCAGCAGTTCCCAGGGAGTAAAGACCCAGTACTTC. Translating gives CASSSQGVKTQYF. The full variable domain, in which reference TRBV28 and TRBJ2-5 provide the parts outside the CDR3, is DVKVTQSSRYLVKRTGEKVFLECVQDMDHENMFWYRQDPGLGLRLIYFSYDVKMKEKGDIPEGYSVSREKKERFSLILESASTNQTSMYLCASSSQGVKTQYFGPGTRLLVL.

The rearrangement uses TRBV7-9 and TRBJ2-7, with 9 nucleotides matching TRBD1. CDR1 and CDR2 (germline): SEHNR, FQNEAQ (reference sequence). This CDR3 contains 19 residues. V was pared by 2 bases and J by 2 bases, with 16 bases of the junction left unmatched. CDR3 DNA: TGTGCCAGCAGCTTATCACCTGACAGGGGGGGATATCGCACCTACGAGCAGTACTTC. Protein: CASSLSPDRGGYRTYEQYF.

This clone was detected a few times. The chain has TRBV19 and TRBJ1-2; 8 bases line up with TRBD1. CDR1 and CDR2 (germline): LNHDA, SQIVND (reference sequence). The CDR3 is 12 amino acids. Trimming removed 5 bases from V and 9 bases from J; junction bases left unmatched: 5. This chain's CDR3 is CASSYDRGSYTF. The CDR3 region has the DNA TGTGCCAGTAGTTACGACAGGGGTAGCTACACCTTC.

The CDR3 here is CASSVGTVGNTIYF. DNA of the CDR3: TGTGCCAGCAGCGTAGGCACCGTCGGAAACACCATATATTTT. V gene TRBV9 combines with J gene TRBJ1-3; D gene ambiguous. The V gene lost 0 bases and the J gene lost 4 bases, with 8 bases spanning the gap. The CDR3 is made up of 14 amino acids. Germline-derived CDR1 and CDR2 are SGDLS and YYNGEE.

The V gene is TRBV5-1, the J gene TRBJ2-2, with a possible D match to TRBD1 (5 bases). CDR3 length equals 14 residues. Germline lookup yields CDR1 SGHRS and CDR2 YFSETQ. V gave up 4 bases and J gave up 0 bases, with 7 bases separating them. The CDR3 DNA reads TGCGCCAGCAGCAAGGACACGAACACCGGGGAGCTGTTTTTT. This codes for CASSKDTNTGELFF.

This rearrangement joins TRBV6-5 to TRBJ1-2, with no clear D. The CDR3 is made up of 14 amino acids. Germline CDR1 MNHEY, CDR2 SVGAGI. Trimming shortened V by 0 bases and J by 2 bases, and 7 bases separated the two germline ends. CDR3 coding DNA: TGTGCCAGCAGTTACTCTCCAGCAAACTATGGCTACACCTTC. It codes for CASSYSPANYGYTF.

Of note for this clone: An end of the junction differs from the germline gene, which may be a read error. The chain is built from TRBV28 and TRBJ2-7, with D possibly TRBD1 on 6 matching bases. This CDR3 region has 17 residues. Germline-derived CDR1 and CDR2 are MDHEN and SYDVKM. The CDR3 DNA reads as TGTGCCAGCAGTTTAGGCAACCGGGACACCGTATCCTTCGAGCAGTACTTC. The encoded protein is CASSLGNRDTVSFEQYF.

V is TRBV6-5 and J is TRBJ1-2; D perhaps matches TRBD1 (5 bases). In germline, CDR1 is MNHEY, CDR2 SVGAGI. With 7 bases removed from V and 8 bases from J, the gap between germline ends came to 14 bases. The CDR3 has 12 amino acids. The CDR3 is CASTNPRGGYTF. The CDR3 DNA is TGTGCCAGCACCAACCCTCGGGGGGGCTACACCTTC.

The rearrangement joins TRBV5-4 to TRBJ2-3; D is unclear. CDR3 length: 17 residues. The V end lost 4 bases, the J end lost 0 bases, and 18 bases lay between the germline ends. Germline values: CDR1 SGHNT, CDR2 YYREEE (reference sequence). Here the CDR3 DNA reads TGTGCCAGCAGCCTCTCCAAGGCGAGAACTAGCACAGATACGCAGTATTTT. Residues: CASSLSKARTSTDTQYF.

CDR3 sequence: CASSQSGTSGGAREQFF. The CDR3 DNA reads TGTGCCAGCAGCCAATCCGGGACTAGCGGGGGGGCCCGTGAGCAGTTCTTC. The V gene is TRBV4-2, the J gene TRBJ2-1, with 16 bases identical to TRBD2. Germline-derived CDR1 and CDR2 are LGHNA and YNFKEQ. The trim removed 2 bases at V and 9 bases at J, leaving 7 bases unmatched. CDR3 length: 17 residues.

This clone was seen a handful of times. This chain connects TRBV11-2 to TRBJ1-1; 8 bases are shared with TRBD1. This CDR3 comprises 13 residues. Germline V CDR1 and CDR2: SGHAT, FQNNGV. After removal of 3 bases from V and 5 bases from J, the junction contained 2 bases not matched to a gene. The CDR3 protein is CASSLDRVTEAFF. In nucleotides, the CDR3 is TGTGCCAGCAGCTTGGACAGGGTTACTGAAGCTTTCTTT.

This clone was seen only once. This rearrangement joins TRBV6-6 to TRBJ2-3; D could derive from TRBD1 or TRBD2 (5 bases each). V was pared by 6 bases and J by 3 bases, with 13 bases between. CDR1 and CDR2 (germline): MNHNY, SVGAGI (reference sequence). The CDR3 has 14 amino acids. CDR3 coding DNA: TGTGCCAGCAGGGACTCTTGGGGGACAGATACGCAGTATTTT. Amino acids: CASRDSWGTDTQYF.

The rearrangement links TRBV2 to TRBJ2-1, with TRBD1 matching over 10 bases. J lost 10 bases, V lost 7 bases, and 10 bases had no gene match. CDR1 is SNHLY and CDR2 is FYNNEI in the germline V gene. The CDR3 consists of 14 residues. CDR3 DNA sequence: TGTGCCAGCAACGTGAGGACAGGGGGAGGGGAGCAGTTCTTC. Its translation: CASNVRTGGGEQFF.

The V call is TRBV6-5, the J call TRBJ1-1; TRBD1 is a possible D gene (5 bases). V was cut by 5 bases and J by 2 bases, with 9 bases left in between. The CDR3 extends over 13 amino acids. Germline V gene lookup returns CDR1 MNHEY and CDR2 SVGAGI. This chain's CDR3 is CASSLQVNTEAFF. The CDR3 nucleotides read TGTGCCAGCAGTCTACAGGTAAACACTGAAGCTTTCTTT.

The chain recombines TRBV19 with TRBJ1-1; 10 bases agree with TRBD1. The CDR3 is 13 amino acids. The J segment lost 4 bases and the V segment lost 6 bases, leaving 2 bases of the junction unmatched. Germline V gene lookup returns CDR1 LNHDA and CDR2 SQIVND (reference sequence). CDR3 DNA sequence: TGTGCCAGTAGGACAGGGGGCGGCACTGAAGCTTTCTTT. It encodes CASRTGGGTEAFF.

The rearrangement links TRBV5-6 to TRBJ2-1, with 7 bases lining up with TRBD2. The CDR3 is 15 amino acids. The trim removed 4 bases at V and 8 bases at J, leaving 12 bases unmatched. Per the germline V gene, CDR1 is SGHDT and CDR2 is YYEEEE. The CDR3 nucleotides are TGTGCCAGCAGCGTCTTTGGGGAGGGAAGCGATGAGCAGTTCTTC. Protein sequence: CASSVFGEGSDEQFF.

The V call is TRBV7-7, the J call TRBJ2-1; tentatively, D is TRBD1 or TRBD2 (6 bases each). Germline assignment: CDR1 SSHAT and CDR2 FNYEAQ (reference sequence). V lost 10 bases and J 10 bases, leaving 20 bases between the germline ends. The CDR3 is made up of 13 amino acids. The CDR3 DNA reads TGTGCCACCGGAGGGGACAACGGTCGGGAGCAGTTCTTC. It encodes CATGGDNGREQFF. The full variable domain, its missing parts supplied by reference TRBV7-7 and TRBJ2-1, is GAGVSQSPRYKVTKRGQDVTLRCDPISSHATLYWYQQALGQGPEFLTYFNYEAQPDKSGLPSDRFSAERPEGSISTLTIQRTEQRDSAMYRCATGGDNGREQFFGPGTRLTVL.

The chain is built from TRBV6-5 and TRBJ1-5; possible D gene TRBD1, 5 bases. CDR1 and CDR2 (germline): MNHEY, SVGAGI. The CDR3 sequence is 15 residues long. V was cut by 4 bases and J by 1 base, with 11 bases left in between. The CDR3 protein is CASSSTGGSNQPQHF. CDR3 DNA: TGTGCCAGCAGTTCCACAGGAGGAAGCAATCAGCCCCAGCATTTT.

The CDR3 coding sequence is TGCGCCAGCAGCTTGGAGACAGGGGTTCCCGGGGAGCTGTTTTTT. Its protein product is CASSLETGVPGELFF. The chain is built from TRBV5-1 and TRBJ2-2; the match to TRBD1 covers 8 bases. V lost 0 bases to trimming and J lost 6 bases; unmatched junction nucleotides: 4. CDR3 length: 15 amino acids. Germline V gene sequence: CDR1 SGHRS, CDR2 YFSETQ.

CDR3 loop: CASNIGGFYGYTF. CDR3 bases: TGTGCCAGCAACATCGGGGGGTTTTATGGCTACACCTTC. The V call is TRBV5-4, the J call TRBJ1-2, with D perhaps TRBD1 (5 bases). The V end was cut by 6 bases, the J end by 5 bases, with 14 bases between. Germline V gene sequence: CDR1 SGHNT, CDR2 YYREEE (reference sequence). This CDR3 has 13 amino acids.

The chain couples TRBV14 to TRBJ2-5, with 10 bases aligning to TRBD1. The CDR3 extends over 16 amino acids. V dropped 1 base and J dropped 5; count of bases not matched to a gene: 7. Germline CDR1 reads SGHDN; CDR2 reads FVKESK. The CDR3: CASSQGGQGVWETQYF. CDR3 sequence (DNA): TGTGCCAGCAGCCAAGGTGGACAGGGGGTTTGGGAGACCCAGTACTTC.

The CDR3 reads CASSAGGDYGYTF. As DNA, the CDR3 is TGTGCCAGCAGCGCAGGGGGCGACTATGGCTACACCTTC. This sequence joins TRBV7-9 and TRBJ1-2; 8 nucleotides align to TRBD1. The CDR3 covers 13 residues. CDR1 SEHNR and CDR2 FQNEAQ come from the germline V gene (reference sequence). Trimming removed 5 bases from V and 3 bases from J; junction bases left unmatched: 2.

CDR3 region: CASSLVGEQGYTF. CDR3 coding DNA: TGCGCCAGCAGCTTGGTGGGGGAACAAGGCTACACCTTC. This rearrangement joins TRBV5-1 to TRBJ1-2, with D possibly matching TRBD1 (5 bases). V lost 0 bases, J lost 8 bases, and 11 bases lay in between. The CDR3 has 13 amino acids. The germline V gene has CDR1 SGHRS and CDR2 YFSETQ.

The V gene is TRBV10-2, the J gene TRBJ1-1; TRBD1 agrees at 10 bases. After removal of 7 bases from V and 4 bases from J, the junction contained 6 bases not matched to a gene. Germline lookup yields CDR1 WSHSY and CDR2 SAAADI. The CDR3 length is 14 residues. The CDR3 here is CASNSGQGFTEAFF. The CDR3, as DNA: TGCGCCAGCAATTCGGGACAGGGGTTCACTGAAGCTTTCTTT.

The chain carries TRBV27 and TRBJ1-2; D unclear. This CDR3 spans 16 amino acids. Between the trimmed V and J ends, which lost 4 bases and 3 bases, there was a span of 18 bases. The V gene's germline CDR1 is MNHEY and CDR2 SMNVEV (reference sequence). Here the CDR3 DNA reads TGTGCCAGCAGTTCCACTACCGACCCGGCCGACTATGGCTACACCTTC. This translates into CASSSTTDPADYGYTF.